This T cell receptor beta chain was recorded in a study of blood T cell repertoires in COVID-19. Across the study: Spain, Italy and the United States supplied samples that represented acute and convalescent COVID-19. T cells, B-cell-depleted T cells, or PBMCs provided the cDNA or gDNA that served as material.

CDR1 SGHVS and CDR2 FNYEAQ come from the germline V gene. The CDR3 spans 15 residues. Trimming took 1 base from V and 3 from J; bases not matched to a gene: 6. In the study's own analysis: Amplified reference gene primers provided the basis for estimating nucleated cell counts. Only in-frame clones appear in the TCRdb table, and some are missing; sequencing was by immunoSEQ multiplex PCR. From that table come the V and J calls and clone size; the DNA was used to work out D and trimming. This sample has tens of thousands of clones, with more than 80% found just once. Followed longitudinally, the Seattle patients had been enrolled during active infection.

This sequence originates from an elderly man with COVID-19, enrolled during active disease. The sequencing input was peripheral blood. The chain recombines TRBV7-6 with TRBJ2-7, with TRBD1 identical over 7 bases. In DNA form, the CDR3 reads TGTGCCAGCAGCTTAGGCGGAAGACAGGGCTACGAGCAGTACTTC. Encoded protein: CASSLGGRQGYEQYF.